What follows describes a single T cell receptor (beta chain). The data stem from a study of blood T cell repertoires in COVID-19. Study-level background: Samples of COVID-19 (acute and convalescent) were obtained from the United States, Italy and Spain. T cells, B-cell-depleted T cells, or PBMCs supplied cDNA or gDNA.

Measured with immunoSEQ multiplex PCR; TCRdb has only the in-frame clones, and not every one. The sample has around 200,000 clones; 80% to 90% are singletons. V lost 1 base and J lost 4; bases outside the gene matches: 5. This CDR3 is 16 amino acids long. Germline V gene lookup returns CDR1 SGHTA and CDR2 FQGNSA. The origin of this receptor is a man aged 45-65 years with acute or convalescent COVID-19. The rearrangement links TRBV7-2 to TRBJ2-5; 11 bases line up with TRBD2. Material: peripheral blood. The CDR3 region is CASSLGVAGGRETQYF. CDR3 bases: TGTGCCAGCAGCTTAGGAGTAGCGGGGGGGCGAGAGACCCAGTACTTC.